The TCR beta chain described here comes from a study of technical replicates of blood from a few donors. Between the trimmed V and J ends, which lost 2 bases and 1 base, there was a span of 8 bases. Germline V gives CDR1 KGHSH, CDR2 LQKENI. The CDR3 loop spans 15 amino acids. Repertoires were generated with immunoSEQ multiplex PCR, while TCRdb's copy carries only in-frame clones and drops some. The sample shows around 83,000 clones, about 93% of them seen only once. The chain couples TRBV18 to TRBJ1-4, with a possible D match to TRBD1 (6 bases). This clonotype originated in a human donor in good health. Material for sequencing was T cells isolated from PBMCs. The CDR3 nucleotides read TGTGCCAGCTCACCAGAGGACAGAACTAATGAAAAACTGTTTTTT. It yields the protein CASSPEDRTNEKLFF.